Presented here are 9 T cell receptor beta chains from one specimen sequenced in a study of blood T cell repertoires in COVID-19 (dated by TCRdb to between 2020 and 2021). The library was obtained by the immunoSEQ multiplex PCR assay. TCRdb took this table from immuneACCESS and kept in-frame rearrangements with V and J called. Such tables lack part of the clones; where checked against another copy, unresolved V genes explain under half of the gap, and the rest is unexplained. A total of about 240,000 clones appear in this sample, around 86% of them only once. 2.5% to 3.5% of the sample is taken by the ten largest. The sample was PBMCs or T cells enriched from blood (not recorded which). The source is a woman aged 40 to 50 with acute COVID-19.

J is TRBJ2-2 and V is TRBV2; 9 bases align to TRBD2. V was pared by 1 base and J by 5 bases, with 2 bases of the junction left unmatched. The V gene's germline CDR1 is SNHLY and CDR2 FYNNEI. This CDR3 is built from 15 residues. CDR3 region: CASSEGTSVTGELFF. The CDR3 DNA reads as TGTGCCAGCAGTGAAGGGACTAGCGTTACCGGGGAGCTGTTTTTT.

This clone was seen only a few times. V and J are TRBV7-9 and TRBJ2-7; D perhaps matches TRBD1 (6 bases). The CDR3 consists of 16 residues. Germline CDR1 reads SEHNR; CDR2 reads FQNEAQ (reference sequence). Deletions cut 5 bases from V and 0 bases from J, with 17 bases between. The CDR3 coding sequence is TGTGCCAGCAGCGGCGCAGGGGCAGCGTCCTCCTACGAGCAGTACTTC. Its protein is CASSGAGAASSYEQYF. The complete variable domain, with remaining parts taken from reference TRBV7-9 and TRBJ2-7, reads DTGVSQNPRHKITKRGQNVTFRCDPISEHNRLYWYRQTLGQGPEFLTYFQNEAQLEKSRLLSDRFSAERPKGSFSTLEIQRTEQGDSAMYLCASSGAGAASSYEQYFGPGTRLTVT.

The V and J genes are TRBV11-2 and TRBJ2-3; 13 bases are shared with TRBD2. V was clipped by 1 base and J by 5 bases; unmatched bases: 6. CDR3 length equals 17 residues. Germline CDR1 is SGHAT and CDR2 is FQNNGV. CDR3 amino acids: CASSLALAGGPRDTQYF. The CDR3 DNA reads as TGTGCCAGCAGCTTAGCACTAGCGGGAGGGCCTCGAGATACGCAGTATTTT. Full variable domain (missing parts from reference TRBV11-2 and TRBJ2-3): EAGVAQSPRYKIIEKRQSVAFWCNPISGHATLYWYQQILGQGPKLLIQFQNNGVVDDSQLPKDRFSAERLKGVDSTLKIQPAKLEDSAVYLCASSLALAGGPRDTQYFGPGTRLTVL.

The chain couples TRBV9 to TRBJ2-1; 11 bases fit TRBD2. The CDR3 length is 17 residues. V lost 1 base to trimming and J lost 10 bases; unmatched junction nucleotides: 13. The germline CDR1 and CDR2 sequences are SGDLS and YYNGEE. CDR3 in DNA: TGTGCCAGCAGCGTATCAAGACTAGCGGGATCCCTCTGGGAGCAGTTCTTC. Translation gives CASSVSRLAGSLWEQFF.

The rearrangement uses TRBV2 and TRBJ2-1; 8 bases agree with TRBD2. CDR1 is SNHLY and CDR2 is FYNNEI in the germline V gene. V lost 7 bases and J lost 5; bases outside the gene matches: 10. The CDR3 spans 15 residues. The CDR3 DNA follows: TGTGCCAGCACCGACGTACTAGCGGAAAACAATGAGCAGTTCTTC. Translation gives CASTDVLAENNEQFF.

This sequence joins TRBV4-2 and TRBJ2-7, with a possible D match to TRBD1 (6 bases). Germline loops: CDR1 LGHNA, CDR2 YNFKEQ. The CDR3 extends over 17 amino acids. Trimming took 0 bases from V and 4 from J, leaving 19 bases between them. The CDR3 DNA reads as TGTGCCAGCAGCCAAGATCTAGGGTCAGGGGATCTTTACGAGCAGTACTTC. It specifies CASSQDLGSGDLYEQYF.

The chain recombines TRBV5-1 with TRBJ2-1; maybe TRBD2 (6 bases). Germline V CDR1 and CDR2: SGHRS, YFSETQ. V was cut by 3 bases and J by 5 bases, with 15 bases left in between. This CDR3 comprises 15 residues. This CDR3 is CASSSSGTRNNEQFF. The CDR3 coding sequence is TGCGCCAGCAGCTCCTCCGGGACTCGTAACAATGAGCAGTTCTTC.

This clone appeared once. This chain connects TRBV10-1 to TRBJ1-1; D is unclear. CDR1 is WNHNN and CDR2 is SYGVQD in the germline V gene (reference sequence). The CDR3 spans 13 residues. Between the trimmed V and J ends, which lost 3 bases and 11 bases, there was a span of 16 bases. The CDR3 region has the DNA TGCGCCAGCAGTGATCCCGCGATGAGGTATGCTTTCTTT. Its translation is CASSDPAMRYAFF.

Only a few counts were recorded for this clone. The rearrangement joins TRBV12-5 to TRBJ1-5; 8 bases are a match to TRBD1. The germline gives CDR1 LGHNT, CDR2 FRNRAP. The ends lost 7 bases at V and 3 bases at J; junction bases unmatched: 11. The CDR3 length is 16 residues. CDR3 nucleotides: TGTGCTAGTGTTCCGACAGGGGAAGAGATCAATCAGCCCCAGCATTTT. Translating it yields CASVPTGEEINQPQHF. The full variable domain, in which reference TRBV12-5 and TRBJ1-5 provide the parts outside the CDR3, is DARVTQTPRHKVTEMGQEVTMRCQPILGHNTVFWYRQTMMQGLELLAYFRNRAPLDDSGMPKDRFSAEMPDATLATLKIQPSEPRDSAVYFCASVPTGEEINQPQHFGDGTRLSIL.